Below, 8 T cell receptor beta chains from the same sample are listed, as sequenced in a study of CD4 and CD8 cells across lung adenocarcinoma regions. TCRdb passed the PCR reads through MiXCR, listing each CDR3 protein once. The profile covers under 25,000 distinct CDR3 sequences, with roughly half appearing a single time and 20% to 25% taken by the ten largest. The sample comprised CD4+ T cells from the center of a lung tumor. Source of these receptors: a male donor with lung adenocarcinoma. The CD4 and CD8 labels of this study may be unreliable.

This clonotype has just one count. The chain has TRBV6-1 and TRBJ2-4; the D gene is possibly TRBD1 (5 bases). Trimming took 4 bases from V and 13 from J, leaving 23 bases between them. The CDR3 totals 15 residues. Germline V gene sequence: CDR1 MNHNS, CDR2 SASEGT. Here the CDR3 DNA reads TGTGCCAGCAGTGGGGGCTGTGAGCGAACAGATACGCAGTACTTC. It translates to CASSGGCERTDTQYF.

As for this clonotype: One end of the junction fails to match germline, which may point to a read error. DNA of the CDR3: TGTGCGAGCAGCGGGGGACGTGACCAAGACATTCAGTACTTC. It encodes CASSGGRDQDIQYF. V usage is TRBV7-2 and J usage is TRBJ2-4; 8 positions match TRBD2. CDR3 size: 14 residues. Germline V gene sequence: CDR1 SGHTA, CDR2 FQGNSA.

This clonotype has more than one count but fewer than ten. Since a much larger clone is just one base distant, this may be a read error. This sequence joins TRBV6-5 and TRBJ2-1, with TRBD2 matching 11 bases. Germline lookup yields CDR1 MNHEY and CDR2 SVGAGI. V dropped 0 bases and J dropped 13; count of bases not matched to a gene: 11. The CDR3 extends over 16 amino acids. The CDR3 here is CASSYSSGTSGETQFF. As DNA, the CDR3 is TGTGCCAGCAGTTACTCGTCCGGGACTAGCGGAGAGACCCAGTTCTTC.

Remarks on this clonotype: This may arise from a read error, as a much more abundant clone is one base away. The CDR3 DNA reads TGTGCCAGCAGCTCACCCTACGAGCAGTACTTC. Protein: CASSSPYEQYF. The chain joins TRBV7-2 to TRBJ2-4; D remains ambiguous. The tail of the sequence fits TRBJ2-7 better, so the J call may be wrong. Germline-derived CDR1 and CDR2 are SGHTA and FQGNSA. The CDR3 runs 11 residues.

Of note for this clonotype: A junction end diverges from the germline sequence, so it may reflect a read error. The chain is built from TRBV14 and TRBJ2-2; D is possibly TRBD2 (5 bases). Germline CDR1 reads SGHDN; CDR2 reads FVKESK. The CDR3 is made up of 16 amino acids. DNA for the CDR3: TGTGCCAGCAGCCCCATCCCGGGGTTGCGCACCGGGGAGCTGTATTTT. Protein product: CASSPIPGLRTGELYF.

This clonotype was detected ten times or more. The CDR3 region has the DNA TGTGCCAGCAGTGATGGACTAGCGGGTATTCGTGAGCAGTTCTTC. It yields the protein CASSDGLAGIREQFF. The chain joins TRBV6-1 to TRBJ2-1; 11 nucleotides match TRBD2. The CDR3 contains 15 residues. Germline CDR1 reads MNHNS; CDR2 reads SASEGT. The V gene end was trimmed by 3 bases and the J gene end by 9 bases; junction bases not matched to a gene: 7.

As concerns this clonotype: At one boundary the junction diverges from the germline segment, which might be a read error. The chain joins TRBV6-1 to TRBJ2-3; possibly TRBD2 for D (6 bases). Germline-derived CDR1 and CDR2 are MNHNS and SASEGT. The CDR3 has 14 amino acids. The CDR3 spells CASSLFSSADEQFF. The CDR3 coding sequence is TGTGCCAGCAGTCTCTTTTCTAGCGCCGATGAGCAGTTTTTT.

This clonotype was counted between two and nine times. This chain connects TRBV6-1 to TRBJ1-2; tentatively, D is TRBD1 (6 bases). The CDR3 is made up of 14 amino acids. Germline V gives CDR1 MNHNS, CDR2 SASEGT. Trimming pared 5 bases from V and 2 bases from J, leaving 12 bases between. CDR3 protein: CASSRPGVNYGYTF. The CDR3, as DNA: TGTGCCAGCAGTCGCCCAGGGGTAAACTATGGCTACACCTTC.